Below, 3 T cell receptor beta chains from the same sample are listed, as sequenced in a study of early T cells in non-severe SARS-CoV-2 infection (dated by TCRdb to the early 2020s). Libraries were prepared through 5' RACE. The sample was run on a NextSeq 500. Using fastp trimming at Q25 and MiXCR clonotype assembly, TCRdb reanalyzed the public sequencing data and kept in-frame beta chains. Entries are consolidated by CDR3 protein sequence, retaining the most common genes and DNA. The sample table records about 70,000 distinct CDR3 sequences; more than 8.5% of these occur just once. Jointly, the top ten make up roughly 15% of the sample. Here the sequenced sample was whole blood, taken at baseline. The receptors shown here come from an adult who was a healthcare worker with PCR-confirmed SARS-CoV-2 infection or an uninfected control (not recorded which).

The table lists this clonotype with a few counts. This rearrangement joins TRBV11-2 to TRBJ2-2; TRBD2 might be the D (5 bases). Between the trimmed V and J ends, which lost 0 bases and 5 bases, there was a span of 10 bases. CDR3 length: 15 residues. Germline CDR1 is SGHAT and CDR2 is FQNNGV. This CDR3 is CASSLDRGGTGELFF. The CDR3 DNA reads TGTGCCAGCAGCTTAGATCGTGGAGGTACCGGGGAGCTGTTTTTT.

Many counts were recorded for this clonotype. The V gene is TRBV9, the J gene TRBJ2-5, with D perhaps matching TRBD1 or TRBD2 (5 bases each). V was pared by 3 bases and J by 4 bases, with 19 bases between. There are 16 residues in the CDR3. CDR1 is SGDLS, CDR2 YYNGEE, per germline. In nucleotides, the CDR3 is TGTGCCAGCAGCGAGAACCCGGGACGAAGGGGAGAGACCCAGTACTTC. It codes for CASSENPGRRGETQYF.

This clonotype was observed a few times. The CDR3 reads CSARTGGNTGELFF. In DNA, the CDR3 is TGCAGCGCCAGGACAGGTGGGAACACCGGGGAGCTGTTTTTT. V and J are TRBV29-1 and TRBJ2-2, with 7 bases identical to TRBD1. The CDR3 is made up of 14 amino acids. V trimming: 7 bases; J trimming: 1 base; junction bases outside the gene matches: 6. Per germline, CDR1 SQVTM and CDR2 ANQGSEA.